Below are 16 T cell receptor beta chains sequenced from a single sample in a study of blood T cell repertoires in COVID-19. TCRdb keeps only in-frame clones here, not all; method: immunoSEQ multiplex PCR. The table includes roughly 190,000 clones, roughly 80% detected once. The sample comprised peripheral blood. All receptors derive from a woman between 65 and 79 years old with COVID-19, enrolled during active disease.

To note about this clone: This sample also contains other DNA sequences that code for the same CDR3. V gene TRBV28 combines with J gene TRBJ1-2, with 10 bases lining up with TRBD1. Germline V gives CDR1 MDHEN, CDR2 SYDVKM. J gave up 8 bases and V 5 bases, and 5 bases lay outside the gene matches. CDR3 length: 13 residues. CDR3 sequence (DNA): TGTGCCAGCAGTCTGACAGGGGGCGACGGCTACACCTTC. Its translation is CASSLTGGDGYTF.

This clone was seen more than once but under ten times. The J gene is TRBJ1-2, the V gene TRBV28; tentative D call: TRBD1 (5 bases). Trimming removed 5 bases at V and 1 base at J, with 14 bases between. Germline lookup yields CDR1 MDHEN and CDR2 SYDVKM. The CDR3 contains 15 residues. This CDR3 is CASSGADESNYGYTF. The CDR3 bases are TGTGCCAGCAGTGGGGCGGATGAGAGTAACTATGGCTACACCTTC.

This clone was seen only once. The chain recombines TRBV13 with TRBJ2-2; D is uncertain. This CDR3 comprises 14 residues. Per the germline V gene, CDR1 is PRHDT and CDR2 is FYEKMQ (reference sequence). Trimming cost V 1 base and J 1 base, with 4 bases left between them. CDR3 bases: TGTGCCAGCAGCTTAGCGGGGAACACCGGGGAGCTGTTTTTT. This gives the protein CASSLAGNTGELFF.

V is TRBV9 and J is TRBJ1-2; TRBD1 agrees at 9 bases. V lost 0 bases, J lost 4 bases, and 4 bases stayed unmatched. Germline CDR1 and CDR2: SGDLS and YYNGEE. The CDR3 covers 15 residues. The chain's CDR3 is CASSVEGQGFYGYTF. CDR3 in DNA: TGTGCCAGCAGCGTAGAGGGACAGGGATTCTATGGCTACACCTTC.

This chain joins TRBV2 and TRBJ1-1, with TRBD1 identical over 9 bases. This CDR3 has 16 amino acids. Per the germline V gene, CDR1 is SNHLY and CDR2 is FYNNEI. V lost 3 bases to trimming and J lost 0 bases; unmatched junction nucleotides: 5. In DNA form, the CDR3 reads TGTGCCAGCAGTGAGGACAGGGGAAGAGTGAACACTGAAGCTTTCTTT. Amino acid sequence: CASSEDRGRVNTEAFF. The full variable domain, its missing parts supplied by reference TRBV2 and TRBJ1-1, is EPEVTQTPSHQVTQMGQEVILRCVPISNHLYFYWYRQILGQKVEFLVSFYNNEISEKSEIFDDQFSVERPDGSNFTLKIRSTKLEDSAMYFCASSEDRGRVNTEAFFGQGTRLTVV.

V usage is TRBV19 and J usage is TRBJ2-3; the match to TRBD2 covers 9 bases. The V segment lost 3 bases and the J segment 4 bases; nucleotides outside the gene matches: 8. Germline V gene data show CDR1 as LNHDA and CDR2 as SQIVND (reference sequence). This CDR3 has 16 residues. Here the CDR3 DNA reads TGTGCCAGTAGTATCGTTGCGGGAGGGCAGGCAGATACGCAGTATTTT. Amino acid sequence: CASSIVAGGQADTQYF.

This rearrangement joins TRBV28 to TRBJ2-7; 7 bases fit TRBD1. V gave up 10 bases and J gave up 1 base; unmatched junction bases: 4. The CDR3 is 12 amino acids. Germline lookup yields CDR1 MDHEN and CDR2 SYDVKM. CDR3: CATVGQSYEQYF. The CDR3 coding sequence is TGTGCCACCGTGGGACAGTCCTACGAGCAGTACTTC. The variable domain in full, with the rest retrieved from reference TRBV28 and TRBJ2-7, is DVKVTQSSRYLVKRTGEKVFLECVQDMDHENMFWYRQDPGLGLRLIYFSYDVKMKEKGDIPEGYSVSREKKERFSLILESASTNQTSMYLCATVGQSYEQYFGPGTRLTVT.

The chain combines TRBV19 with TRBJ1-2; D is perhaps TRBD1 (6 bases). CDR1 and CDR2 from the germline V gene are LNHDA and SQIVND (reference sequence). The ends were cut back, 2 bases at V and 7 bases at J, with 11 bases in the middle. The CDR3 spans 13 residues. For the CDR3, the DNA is TGTGCCAGTAGTATATCAGGGGCGAGTGGCTACACCTTC. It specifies CASSISGASGYTF.

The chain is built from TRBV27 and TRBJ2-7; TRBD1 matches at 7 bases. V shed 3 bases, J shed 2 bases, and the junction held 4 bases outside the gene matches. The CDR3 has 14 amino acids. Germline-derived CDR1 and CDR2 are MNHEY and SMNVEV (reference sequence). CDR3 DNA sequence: TGTGCCAGCAGTTTTTGGGGACAGCCCTACGAGCAGTACTTC. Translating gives CASSFWGQPYEQYF.

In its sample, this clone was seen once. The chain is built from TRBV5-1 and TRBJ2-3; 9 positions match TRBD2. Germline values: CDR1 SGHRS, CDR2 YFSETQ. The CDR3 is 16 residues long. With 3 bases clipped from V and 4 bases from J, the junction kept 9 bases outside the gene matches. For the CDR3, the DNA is TGCGCCAGCAGCTCCACTGGGCGGGAGGGGGCAGATACGCAGTATTTT. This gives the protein CASSSTGREGADTQYF.

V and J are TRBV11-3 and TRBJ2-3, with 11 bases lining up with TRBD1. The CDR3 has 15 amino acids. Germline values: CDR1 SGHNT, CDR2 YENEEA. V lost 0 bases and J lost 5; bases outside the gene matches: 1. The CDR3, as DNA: TGTGCCAGCAGCTTAGACGGGACAGGGGGAGATACGCAGTATTTT. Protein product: CASSLDGTGGDTQYF.

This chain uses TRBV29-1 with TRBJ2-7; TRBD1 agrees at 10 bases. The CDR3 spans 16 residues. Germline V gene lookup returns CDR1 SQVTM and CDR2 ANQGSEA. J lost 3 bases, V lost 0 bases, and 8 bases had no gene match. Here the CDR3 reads CSVEDGGQGDCYEQYV. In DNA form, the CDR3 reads TGCAGCGTTGAAGATGGCGGACAGGGGGATTGCTACGAGCAGTACGTC.

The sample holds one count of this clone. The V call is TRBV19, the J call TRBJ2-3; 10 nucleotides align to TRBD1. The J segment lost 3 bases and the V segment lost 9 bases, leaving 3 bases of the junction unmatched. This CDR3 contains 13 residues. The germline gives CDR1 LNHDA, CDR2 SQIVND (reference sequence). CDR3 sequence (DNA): TGTGCCAGCGGGACAGGGGCGACAGATACGCAGTATTTT. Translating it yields CASGTGATDTQYF.

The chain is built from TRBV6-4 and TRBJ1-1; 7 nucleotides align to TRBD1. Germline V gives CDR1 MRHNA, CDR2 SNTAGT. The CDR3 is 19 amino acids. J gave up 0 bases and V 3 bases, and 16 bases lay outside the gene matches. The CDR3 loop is CASSETGGGWSGMNTEAFF. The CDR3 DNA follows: TGTGCCAGCAGTGAAACCGGAGGGGGCTGGAGTGGAATGAACACTGAAGCTTTCTTT.

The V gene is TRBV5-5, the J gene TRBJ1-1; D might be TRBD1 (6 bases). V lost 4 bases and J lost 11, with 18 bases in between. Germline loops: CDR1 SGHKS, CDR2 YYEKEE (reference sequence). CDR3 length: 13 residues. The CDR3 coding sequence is TGTGCCAGCAGCCCGACAGGATCGCTCAGGGCTTTCTTT. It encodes CASSPTGSLRAFF.

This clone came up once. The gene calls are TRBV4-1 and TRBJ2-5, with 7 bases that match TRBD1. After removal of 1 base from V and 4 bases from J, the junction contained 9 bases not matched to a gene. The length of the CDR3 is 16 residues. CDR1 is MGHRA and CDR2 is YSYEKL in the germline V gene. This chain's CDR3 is CASSQGGQIFGETQYF. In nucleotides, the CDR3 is TGCGCCAGCAGCCAAGGGGGACAGATTTTTGGAGAGACCCAGTACTTC.